This TCR beta chain was profiled in a study of blood T cells in healthy people across ages. Regarding the study as a whole: The recorded TCR beta diversity per million T cells decreased in a roughly linear manner with age. Long-lived donors exceeded aged donors in naive CD4+ cells and diversity.

CDR3 length: 14 amino acids. CDR1 and CDR2 from the germline V gene are GTSNPN and SVGIG (reference sequence). Trimming took off 3 bases at V and 1 base at J, with 12 bases between the two ends. The authors ran a second PCR of about 7 to 11 cycles using a sample-barcoded 5' primer and a J-beta primer mix. There were at least 2.5 million CDR3-containing paired-end reads obtained from each sample. One entry per CDR3 protein, called by TCRdb with MiXCR from the 5' RACE reads. Of about 780,000 distinct CDR3 sequences listed, about 45% are singletons. In the case of this clonotype: The antigen is unknown.

J is TRBJ2-5 and V is TRBV30; D perhaps matches TRBD2 (6 bases). The clonotype was recovered from an older man in good health. The sample was blood. The CDR3: CAWSGRGSQETQYF. For the CDR3, the DNA is TGTGCCTGGAGCGGGAGAGGAAGCCAAGAGACCCAGTACTTC.